Included here is one T cell receptor beta chain sequence, with context. Its antigen remains unidentified. At one of its ends the junction is not consistent with the germline gene, which may arise from a read error. The method behind the library was the immunoSEQ multiplex PCR assay. Following the manufacturer's protocol, the hsTCRB Kit was used to amplify rearranged TCR beta chain sequences. TCRB libraries were sequenced on an Illumina MiSeq. The published analysis was carried out like this. Demultiplexing, trimming and gene mapping were performed with the kit vendor's proprietary platform. The table was pulled from immuneACCESS by TCRdb, which kept in-frame rearrangements only. Such tables lose some clones; where checked, under half of the loss comes from unresolved V genes, and the rest has no known cause. The V and J calls and the clone size are those of that table, but D and trimming were determined from the DNA. For this sample the table gives around 50,000 clones, of which about nine tenths were detected only once. Together, the top ten hold 2% to 2.5% of the sample.

Reading the label with the study, this specimen's time point is: baseline, week 1 (first vaccination visit). The treatment or condition label for this specimen denotes: pre-vaccination baseline after standard-of-care therapy. Donors had newly diagnosed WHO grade 3 or 4 IDH1-mutant astrocytomas with loss of nuclear ATRX. The samples were drawn from NOA16, a multicentre, single-arm, open-label phase I trial in Germany that tested a mutant IDH1 peptide vaccine in humans for the first time. Visit V03 blood draws served as the baseline sample for immunogenicity testing. Genomic DNA for TCRB sequencing was isolated from EDTA blood with the DNeasy Blood and Tissue Kit. Reading from cysteine to phenylalanine, the CDR3 counts 14 amino acids. Only the CDR3 DNA is retained, 42 bases long and in frame from the first base. CDR1 and CDR2 are drawn from the germline V gene: SGHDT, YYEEEE. The data belong to a study of a mutant IDH1 vaccine in newly diagnosed glioma (TCRdb year 2021). As for the study more broadly: Of the approximately 30 treated patients, about 60% were male and about 40% were female, and the mean age was 40.4 years. Before enrollment, patients had received standard therapy of radiotherapy alone, temozolomide alone, or radiochemotherapy with temozolomide; most received the combination. Peripheral blood was collected at six visits: V03 (baseline), V05, V07, V10, V12 and V13. Longitudinal TCRB deep sequencing was performed for 25 to 30 treated patients wherever samples were available for exploratory analyses. The study at large found these results: Immune responses induced by the vaccine were seen in roughly 95% of patients across multiple MHC alleles. Pseudoprogression appeared unrelated to alterations in the top peripheral T cell clonotypes detected by TCRB sequencing. PBMC samples for TCRB deep sequencing were selected based on availability. According to the authors, sample limitations meant that analyses of patient blood samples could not be reproduced.

The sequenced sample was PBMCs, obtained from a glioma patient treated with radiotherapy, temozolomide or both. This receptor was identified in a man aged 40-50 years with glioma. This chain joins TRBV5-6 to TRBJ1-1, and TRBD1 aligns with 10 junction nucleotides. The DNA is as follows: TGTGCCAGCAGTTTGGACAGGGGGGACACTGAAGCTTTCTTT. Translation gives CASSLDRGDTEAFF.